Detailed here is one T cell receptor beta chain. What it recognizes is unknown. The source of the sample is a study of regulatory T cells in long-lasting Graves disease. Study-level findings and limits: Public clonotype sharing was higher in persistent than newly diagnosed patients.

CDR3-region Arm-PCR and iRepertoire HTBI primers produced the TCR beta libraries. Each CDR3 protein is one row after TCRdb ran MiXCR on the multiplex PCR reads. The sample shows around 430,000 distinct CDR3 sequences, approximately 23% of them seen only once. As to time point: persistent/refractory GD, antithyroid drugs over 5 years with positive TRAb. RNA from PBMCs was the source of the TCR library. From an endocrinology department in Xi'an, China, came the patients. The clonotype was recovered from a female donor with Graves disease. This material consisted of peripheral blood mononuclear cells (PBMCs), taken when the disease was refractory, from a patient treated with antithyroid drugs.

CDR3 amino acids: CAIRPGLAEPDTQYF. CDR3 sequence (DNA): TGTGCCATCAGACCGGGACTAGCGGAACCAGATACGCAGTATTTT. The chain carries TRBV10-3 and TRBJ2-3; TRBD2 aligns across 11 bases. Germline assignment: CDR1 ENHRY and CDR2 SYGVKD. The CDR3 sequence is 15 residues long. Losses at the gene ends were 6 bases for V and 4 bases for J; bases not matched to a gene: 6.